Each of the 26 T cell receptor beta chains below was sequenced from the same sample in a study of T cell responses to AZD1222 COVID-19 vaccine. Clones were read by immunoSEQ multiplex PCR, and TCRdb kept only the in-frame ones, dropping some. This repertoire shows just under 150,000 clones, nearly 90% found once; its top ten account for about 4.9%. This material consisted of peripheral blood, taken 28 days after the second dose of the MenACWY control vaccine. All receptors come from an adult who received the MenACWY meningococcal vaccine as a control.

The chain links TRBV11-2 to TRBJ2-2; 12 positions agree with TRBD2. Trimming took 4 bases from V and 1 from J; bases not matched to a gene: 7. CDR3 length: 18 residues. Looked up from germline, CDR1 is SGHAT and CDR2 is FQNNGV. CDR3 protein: CASSSLLGLAGNTGELFF. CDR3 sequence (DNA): TGTGCCAGCAGCTCACTATTGGGACTAGCGGGGAACACCGGGGAGCTGTTTTTT. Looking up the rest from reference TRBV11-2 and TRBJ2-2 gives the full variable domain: EAGVAQSPRYKIIEKRQSVAFWCNPISGHATLYWYQQILGQGPKLLIQFQNNGVVDDSQLPKDRFSAERLKGVDSTLKIQPAKLEDSAVYLCASSSLLGLAGNTGELFFGEGSRLTVL.

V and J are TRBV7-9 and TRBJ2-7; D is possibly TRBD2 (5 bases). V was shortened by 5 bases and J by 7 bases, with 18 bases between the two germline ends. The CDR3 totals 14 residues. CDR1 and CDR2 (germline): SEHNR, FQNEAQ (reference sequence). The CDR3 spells CASSPPTRPGEQYF. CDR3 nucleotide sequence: TGTGCCAGCAGCCCACCGACCCGACCGGGGGAGCAGTACTTC.

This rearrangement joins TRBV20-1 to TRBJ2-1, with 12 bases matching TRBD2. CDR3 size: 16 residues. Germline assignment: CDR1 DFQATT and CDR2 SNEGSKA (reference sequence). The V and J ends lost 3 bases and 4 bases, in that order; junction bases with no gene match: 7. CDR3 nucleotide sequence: TGCAGTGCTAGTCGGATCCTAGCGGGGGGGTACAATGAGCAGTTCTTC. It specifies CSASRILAGGYNEQFF.

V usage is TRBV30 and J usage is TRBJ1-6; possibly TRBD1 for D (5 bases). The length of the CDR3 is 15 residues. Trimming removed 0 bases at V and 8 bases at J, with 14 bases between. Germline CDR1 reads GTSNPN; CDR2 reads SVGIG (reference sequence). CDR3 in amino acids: CAWSVLPGSDSPLHF. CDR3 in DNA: TGTGCCTGGAGTGTACTTCCAGGGTCGGATTCACCCCTCCACTTT.

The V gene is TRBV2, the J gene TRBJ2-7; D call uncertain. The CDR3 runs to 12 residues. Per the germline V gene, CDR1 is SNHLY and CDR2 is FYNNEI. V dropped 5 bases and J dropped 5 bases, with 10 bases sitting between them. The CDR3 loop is CASSLTLHEQYF. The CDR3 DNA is TGTGCCAGCAGTCTCACCCTACACGAGCAGTACTTC.

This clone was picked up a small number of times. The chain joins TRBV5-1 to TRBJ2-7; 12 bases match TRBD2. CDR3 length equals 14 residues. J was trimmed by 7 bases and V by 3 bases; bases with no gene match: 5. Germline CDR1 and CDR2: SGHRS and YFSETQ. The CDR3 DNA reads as TGCGCCAGCAGCTCACAGACTAGCGGGAGTGAGCAGTACTTC. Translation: CASSSQTSGSEQYF.

The DNA of the CDR3 is TGCGCCAGCAGCCAAGAACCGGTAACTAGCGATGGTAGGACCTACAATGAGCAGTTCTTC. It encodes CASSQEPVTSDGRTYNEQFF. The chain combines TRBV4-3 with TRBJ2-1, with 7 bases lining up with TRBD2. The CDR3 consists of 20 residues. V shed 0 bases, J shed 2 bases, and the junction held 16 bases outside the gene matches. The germline V gene has CDR1 LGHNA and CDR2 YSLEER.

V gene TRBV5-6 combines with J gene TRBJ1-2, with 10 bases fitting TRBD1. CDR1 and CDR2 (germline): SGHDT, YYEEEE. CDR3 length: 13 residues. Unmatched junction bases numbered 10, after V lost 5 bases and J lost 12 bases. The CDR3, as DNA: TGTGCCAGCAGATATCCGGGACAGGGGCCTCACACCTTC. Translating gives CASRYPGQGPHTF.

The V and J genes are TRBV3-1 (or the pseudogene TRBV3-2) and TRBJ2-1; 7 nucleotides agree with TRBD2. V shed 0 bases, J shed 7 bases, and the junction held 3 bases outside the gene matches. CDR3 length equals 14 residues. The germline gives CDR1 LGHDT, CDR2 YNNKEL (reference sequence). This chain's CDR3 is CASSQDPGGNEQFF. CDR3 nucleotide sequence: TGTGCCAGCAGCCAAGATCCCGGGGGGAATGAGCAGTTCTTC.

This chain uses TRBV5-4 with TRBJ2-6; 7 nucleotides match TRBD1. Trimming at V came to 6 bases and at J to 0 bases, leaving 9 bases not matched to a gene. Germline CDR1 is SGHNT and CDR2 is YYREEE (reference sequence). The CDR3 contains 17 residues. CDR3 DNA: TGTGCCAGCACCCCAAAGAGGACAGGCTCTGGGGCCAACGTCCTGACTTTC. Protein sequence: CASTPKRTGSGANVLTF.

CDR3 bases: TGTGCCAGCAGCTTGGCCCTGACAGGGTACTATGGCTACACCTTC. It specifies CASSLALTGYYGYTF. The V and J genes are TRBV5-5 and TRBJ1-2; 7 bases map to TRBD1. With V trimmed by 0 bases and J by 3 bases, 5 bases remained unmatched. Germline-derived CDR1 and CDR2 are SGHKS and YYEKEE (reference sequence). The length of the CDR3 is 15 residues.

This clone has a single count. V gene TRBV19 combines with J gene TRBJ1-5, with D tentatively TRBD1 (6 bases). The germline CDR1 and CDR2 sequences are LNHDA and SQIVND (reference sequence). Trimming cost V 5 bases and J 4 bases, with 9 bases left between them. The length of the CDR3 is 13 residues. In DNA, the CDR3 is TGTGCCAGTAGTCAAGGACAGAATCAGCCCCAGCATTTT. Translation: CASSQGQNQPQHF.

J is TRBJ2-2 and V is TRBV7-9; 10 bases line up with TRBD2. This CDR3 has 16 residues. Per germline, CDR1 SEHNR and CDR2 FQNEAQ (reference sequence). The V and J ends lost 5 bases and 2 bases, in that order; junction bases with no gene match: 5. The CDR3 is CASSQAGGPNTGELFF. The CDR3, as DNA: TGTGCCAGCAGCCAAGCGGGAGGGCCCAACACCGGGGAGCTGTTTTTT.

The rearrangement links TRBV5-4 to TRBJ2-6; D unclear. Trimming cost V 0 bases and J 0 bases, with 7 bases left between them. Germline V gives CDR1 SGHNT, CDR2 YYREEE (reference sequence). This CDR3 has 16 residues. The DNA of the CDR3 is TGTGCCAGCAGCTTGGTCCAGGTCTCTGGGGCCAACGTCCTGACTTTC. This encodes CASSLVQVSGANVLTF.

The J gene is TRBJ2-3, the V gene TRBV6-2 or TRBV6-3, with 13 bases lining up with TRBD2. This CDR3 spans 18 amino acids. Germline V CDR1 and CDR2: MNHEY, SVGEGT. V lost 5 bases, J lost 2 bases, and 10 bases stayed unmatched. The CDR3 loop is CASSNRGLAGEITDTQYF. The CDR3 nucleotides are TGTGCCAGCAGTAACCGCGGACTAGCGGGGGAGATCACAGATACGCAGTATTTT.

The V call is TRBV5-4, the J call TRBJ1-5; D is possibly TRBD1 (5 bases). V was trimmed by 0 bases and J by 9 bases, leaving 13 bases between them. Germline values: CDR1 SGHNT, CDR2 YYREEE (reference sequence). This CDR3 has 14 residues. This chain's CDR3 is CASSLGPGPSPQHF. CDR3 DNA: TGTGCCAGCAGCTTGGGGCCGGGACCGTCGCCCCAGCATTTT.

The CDR3 region is CASSLGGKRNSPLHF. As DNA, the CDR3 is TGTGCCAGCAGCTTGGGTGGGAAGAGAAATTCACCCCTCCACTTT. The chain combines TRBV5-4 with TRBJ1-6; no firm D call. This CDR3 is built from 15 residues. With 0 bases removed from V and 7 bases from J, the gap between germline ends came to 11 bases. CDR1 SGHNT and CDR2 YYREEE come from the germline V gene (reference sequence).

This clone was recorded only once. CDR3 in DNA: TGTGCCAGCCTCCGGGGCCCCCCCGAGACAGGAGCTAACTATGGCTACACCTTC. Protein product: CASLRGPPETGANYGYTF. This chain uses TRBV25-1 with TRBJ1-2; tentative D call: TRBD1 (6 bases). V lost 8 bases and J lost 0, with 25 bases in between. Germline V lookup: CDR1 MGHDK, CDR2 SYGVNS. The CDR3 consists of 18 residues.

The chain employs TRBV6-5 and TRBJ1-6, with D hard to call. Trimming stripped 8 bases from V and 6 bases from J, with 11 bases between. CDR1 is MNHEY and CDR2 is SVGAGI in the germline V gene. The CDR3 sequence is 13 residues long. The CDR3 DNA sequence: TGTGCCAGCGCTAACAGTGCTAATTCACCCCTCCACTTT. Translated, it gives CASANSANSPLHF.

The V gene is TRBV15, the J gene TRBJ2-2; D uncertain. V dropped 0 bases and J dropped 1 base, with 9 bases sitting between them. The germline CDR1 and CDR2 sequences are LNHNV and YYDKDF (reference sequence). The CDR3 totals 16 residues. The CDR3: CATSRDGRMNTGELFF. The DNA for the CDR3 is TGTGCCACCAGCAGAGATGGGCGGATGAACACCGGGGAGCTGTTTTTT.

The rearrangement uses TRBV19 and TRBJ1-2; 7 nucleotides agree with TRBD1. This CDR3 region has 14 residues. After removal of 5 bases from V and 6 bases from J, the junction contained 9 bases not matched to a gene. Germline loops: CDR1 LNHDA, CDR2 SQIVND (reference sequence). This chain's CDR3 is CASSSRQGVNGYTF. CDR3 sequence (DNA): TGTGCCAGTAGTTCTCGACAGGGAGTCAATGGCTACACCTTC.

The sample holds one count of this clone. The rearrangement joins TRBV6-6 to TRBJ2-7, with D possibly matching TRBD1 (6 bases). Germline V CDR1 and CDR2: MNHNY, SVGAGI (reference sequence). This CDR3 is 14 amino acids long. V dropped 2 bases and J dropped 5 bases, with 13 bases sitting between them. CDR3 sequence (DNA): TGTGCCAGCAGTTACGGACAGTCTTTTCACGAGCAGTACTTC. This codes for CASSYGQSFHEQYF.

CDR3 nucleotide sequence: TGCAGCCTGCTAACGGACCATGGCTACACCTTC. Its translation: CSLLTDHGYTF. J is TRBJ1-2 and V is TRBV29-1; unclear D gene. V lost 8 bases, J lost 6 bases, and 13 bases lay in between. This CDR3 region has 11 residues. Germline V gene lookup returns CDR1 SQVTM and CDR2 ANQGSEA. Variable domain in full (rest from reference TRBV29-1 and TRBJ1-2): SAVISQKPSRDICQRGTSLTIQCQVDSQVTMMFWYRQQPGQSLTLIATANQGSEATYESGFVIDKFPISRPNLTFSTLTVSNMSPEDSSIYLCSLLTDHGYTFGSGTRLTVV.

DNA of the CDR3: TGTGCCAGCAGCCAAGTTTTCCGGCCGCATTCGTATAATTCACCCCTCCACTTT. The encoded protein is CASSQVFRPHSYNSPLHF. The chain has TRBV14 and TRBJ1-6; D not resolved. V lost 1 base, J lost 4 bases, and 17 bases lay in between. Germline assignment: CDR1 SGHDN and CDR2 FVKESK. CDR3 length equals 18 residues.

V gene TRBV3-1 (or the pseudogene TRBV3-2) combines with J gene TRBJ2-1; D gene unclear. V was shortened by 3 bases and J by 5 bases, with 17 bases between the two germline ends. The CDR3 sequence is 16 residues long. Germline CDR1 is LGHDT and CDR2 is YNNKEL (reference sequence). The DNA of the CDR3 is TGTGCCAGCAGCCACGACCGATTTCCCTTCGACAATGAGCAGTTCTTC. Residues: CASSHDRFPFDNEQFF.

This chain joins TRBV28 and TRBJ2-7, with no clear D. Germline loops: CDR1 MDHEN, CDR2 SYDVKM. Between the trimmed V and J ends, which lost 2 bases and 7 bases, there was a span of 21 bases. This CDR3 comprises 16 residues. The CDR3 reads CASSLSQLRGFGEQYF. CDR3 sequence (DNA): TGTGCCAGCAGTTTAAGTCAGCTACGCGGATTTGGTGAGCAGTACTTC.